A single sample is the source of the 17 T cell receptor beta chains below, sequenced in a study of T cell changes during pregnancy in multiple sclerosis (dated by TCRdb to about 2019). Preparation of the library involved the immunoSEQ multiplex PCR assay. TCRdb holds this immuneACCESS table with in-frame rearrangements only. Some clones are missing; in checked studies, unresolved V genes explain under half, and the rest has no known cause. The sample table lists approximately 24,000 clones, around 87% of them with a count of one. Clones ranked in the top ten supply 0.8% to 1.3% of the sample. The sequences come from CD4+ T cells from peripheral blood mononuclear cells, collected in the second trimester of pregnancy. The receptors shown here come from a female donor in good health, enrolled as a control in a pregnancy study.

This rearrangement joins TRBV5-4 to TRBJ2-6, with D uncertain. From germline, CDR1 is SGHNT and CDR2 YYREEE (reference sequence). CDR3 length: 16 amino acids. V lost 4 bases, J lost 0 bases, and 11 bases lay in between. In nucleotides, the CDR3 is TGTGCCAGCAGCCCCTCGCCCAGCTCTGGGGCCAACGTCCTGACTTTC. It codes for CASSPSPSSGANVLTF. Full variable domain (remainder filled in from reference TRBV5-4 and TRBJ2-6): ETGVTQSPTHLIKTRGQQVTLRCSSQSGHNTVSWYQQALGQGPQFIFQYYREEENGRGNFPPRFSGLQFPNYSSELNVNALELDDSALYLCASSPSPSSGANVLTFGAGSRLTVL.

The gene calls are TRBV11-2 and TRBJ1-5; unclear D gene. The CDR3 is 16 residues long. Trimming removed 3 bases from V and 5 bases from J, with 17 bases in between. Germline CDR1 is SGHAT and CDR2 is FQNNGV. The CDR3 DNA reads as TGTGCCAGCAGCTTGGGTGGGCGGGGTAAGGATCAGCCCCAGCATTTT. Protein: CASSLGGRGKDQPQHF.

The V and J genes are TRBV2 and TRBJ2-1; D remains ambiguous. Trimming took off 4 bases at V and 5 bases at J, with 9 bases between the two ends. The CDR3 runs 13 residues. The germline gives CDR1 SNHLY, CDR2 FYNNEI. In DNA, the CDR3 is TGTGCCAGCAGTGGGTGGCAGAACAATGAGCAGTTCTTC. Amino acid sequence: CASSGWQNNEQFF.

This clone was seen a few times. This sequence joins TRBV11-2 and TRBJ1-2; weak D call: TRBD1 (6 bases). The CDR3 has 17 residues. Germline V gives CDR1 SGHAT, CDR2 FQNNGV. V shed 1 base and J shed 1 base, with 16 bases lying between them. The CDR3 reads CASSLGGVRGLNYGYTF. The DNA of the CDR3 is TGTGCCAGCAGCTTAGGGGGCGTCAGGGGCCTTAACTATGGCTACACCTTC.

A single count supports this clone. The chain links TRBV5-1 to TRBJ2-5; D might be TRBD2 (5 bases). The V gene's germline CDR1 is SGHRS and CDR2 YFSETQ. Trimming cost V 3 bases and J 5 bases, with 20 bases left between them. The CDR3 is 16 amino acids. DNA for the CDR3: TGCGCCAGCAGCTGGAACCCTAGCCCCCGTGGGGAGACCCAGTACTTC. It is translated as CASSWNPSPRGETQYF.

This chain uses TRBV6-5 with TRBJ1-3; no clear D gene. V was shortened by 0 bases and J by 3 bases, with 9 bases between the two germline ends. Germline lookup yields CDR1 MNHEY and CDR2 SVGAGI. CDR3 length: 15 amino acids. This CDR3 is CASSYSQVFGNTIYF. In DNA, the CDR3 is TGTGCCAGCAGTTACTCACAAGTCTTTGGAAACACCATATATTTT.

V and J are TRBV28 and TRBJ2-7; TRBD2 might be the D (5 bases). Per germline, CDR1 MDHEN and CDR2 SYDVKM. V gave up 1 base and J gave up 6 bases, with 10 bases separating them. CDR3 size: 13 residues. The CDR3 spells CASSLFGESEQYF. Here the CDR3 DNA reads TGTGCCAGCAGTTTATTCGGGGAATCCGAGCAGTACTTC.

The chain employs TRBV11-3 and TRBJ2-1; a possible D gene is TRBD2 (6 bases). Germline V gives CDR1 SGHNT, CDR2 YENEEA. V was cut by 1 base and J by 0 bases, with 10 bases left in between. This CDR3 has 16 residues. CDR3 DNA: TGTGCCAGCAGCTTAGCAGGTAGCGGCTCCTACAATGAGCAGTTCTTC. Amino acid sequence: CASSLAGSGSYNEQFF.

The chain is built from TRBV19 and TRBJ1-5; D remains unclear. The length of the CDR3 is 12 residues. Germline V CDR1 and CDR2: LNHDA, SQIVND (reference sequence). V was pared by 3 bases and J by 6 bases, with 6 bases between. The CDR3 region is CASSILLQPQHF. CDR3 bases: TGTGCCAGTAGTATCCTCCTTCAGCCCCAGCATTTT.

The chain links TRBV2 to TRBJ2-5; 8 bases are a match to TRBD2. Germline V gene data show CDR1 as SNHLY and CDR2 as FYNNEI. The V segment lost 3 bases and the J segment 4 bases; nucleotides outside the gene matches: 4. This CDR3 spans 14 amino acids. CDR3: CASSDGGGIETQYF. CDR3 nucleotides: TGTGCCAGCAGTGACGGGGGGGGGATAGAGACCCAGTACTTC.

This clone was detected only a few times. CDR3 residues: CASSPMGQGREKLFF. Here the CDR3 DNA reads TGTGCCAGCTCACCAATGGGACAGGGAAGGGAAAAACTGTTTTTT. The V gene is TRBV18, the J gene TRBJ1-4; 9 bases match TRBD1. This CDR3 spans 15 amino acids. V gave up 2 bases and J gave up 8 bases; unmatched junction bases: 6. Germline CDR1 KGHSH, CDR2 LQKENI.

J is TRBJ2-5 and V is TRBV7-2, with TRBD2 as a possible D gene (7 bases). The CDR3 runs to 15 residues. Germline CDR1 SGHTA, CDR2 FQGNSA. The germline V and J ends were trimmed by 5 bases and 1 base, with 14 bases remaining between them. The CDR3 protein is CASSQNAGAQETQYF. The CDR3 DNA sequence: TGTGCCAGCAGCCAAAATGCGGGGGCCCAAGAGACCCAGTACTTC.

The chain links TRBV27 to TRBJ2-2, with D possibly being TRBD2 (6 bases). This CDR3 has 15 amino acids. Per germline, CDR1 MNHEY and CDR2 SMNVEV (reference sequence). Trimming removed 6 bases from V and 2 bases from J, with 13 bases in between. CDR3 nucleotide sequence: TGTGCCAGCAGACGAGCGGGTGACAACACCGGGGAGCTGTTTTTT. Amino acid sequence: CASRRAGDNTGELFF.

The V call is TRBV16, the J call TRBJ2-5, with 8 positions matching TRBD1. The CDR3 runs 14 residues. Germline-derived CDR1 and CDR2 are KGHSY and FQNENV. The V and J ends lost 4 bases and 5 bases, in that order; junction bases with no gene match: 6. The CDR3 reads CASSPGQGKETQYF. The CDR3 coding sequence is TGTGCCAGCAGCCCCGGACAGGGAAAGGAGACCCAGTACTTC.

The V call is TRBV19, the J call TRBJ2-1, with a tentative D call TRBD2 (7 bases). Per the germline V gene, CDR1 is LNHDA and CDR2 is SQIVND (reference sequence). Between the trimmed V and J ends, which lost 0 bases and 2 bases, there was a span of 8 bases. The CDR3 totals 15 residues. CDR3 sequence (DNA): TGTGCCAGTAGTATAGAGGGGGGGCCCTACAATGAGCAGTTCTTC. It yields the protein CASSIEGGPYNEQFF.

The rearrangement uses TRBV19 and TRBJ2-4, with a weak D call TRBD2 (5 bases). The CDR3 is made up of 17 amino acids. V lost 5 bases and J 0 bases, leaving 17 bases between the germline ends. Germline-derived CDR1 and CDR2 are LNHDA and SQIVND (reference sequence). CDR3 nucleotides: TGTGCCAGTAGTTCTACCGGGGTGGTCCTAGCCAAAAACATTCAGTACTTC. It translates to CASSSTGVVLAKNIQYF.

The genes are TRBV4-3 and TRBJ2-1; 7 bases line up with TRBD1. Germline CDR1 reads LGHNA; CDR2 reads YSLEER. The CDR3 has 14 amino acids. Trimming at V came to 2 bases and at J to 10 bases, leaving 8 bases not matched to a gene. The CDR3 region is CASSQTDRVGEQFF. The DNA for the CDR3 is TGCGCCAGCAGCCAAACAGACAGGGTGGGGGAGCAGTTCTTC.